The source of this TCR beta chain is a study of cytomegalovirus exposure and HLA in healthy donors. Both 60 Vbeta primers and 13 Jbeta primers went into the PCR. Only in-frame clones appear in the TCRdb table, and some are missing; sequencing was by immunoSEQ multiplex PCR. The profile covers fewer than 200,000 clones, with 75% to 85% appearing a single time and about 4.8% taken by the ten largest. Trimming removed 4 bases from V and 1 base from J, with 9 bases in between. The CDR3 consists of 14 residues. Per the germline V gene, CDR1 is SGHKS and CDR2 is YYEKEE (reference sequence). The specimen sequenced was PBMCs. The receptor was derived from a man aged 25 to 45 in good health and CMV-seronegative. This sequence joins TRBV5-5 and TRBJ1-5, with TRBD1 as a possible D gene (5 bases). Here the CDR3 reads CASSPTGSNQPQHF. DNA for the CDR3: TGTGCCAGCAGCCCTACAGGAAGCAATCAGCCCCAGCATTTT.